Below, 27 T cell receptor beta chains from the same sample are listed, as sequenced in a study of blood T cell repertoires in COVID-19 (TCRdb year 2020). The protocol used for the library was the immunoSEQ multiplex PCR assay. The source is immuneACCESS, and TCRdb retained only in-frame sequences with V and J called. Part of the clones is not carried over; for the studies checked, unresolved V genes explain less than half of this, and the remainder is unexplained. The sample table records 120,000 to 150,000 clones; about 83% of these occur just once. The leading ten clones occupy approximately 16% of the sample. The sample consisted of peripheral blood. All receptors derive from a man aged 50-60 years with acute or convalescent COVID-19.

This sequence joins TRBV23-1 and TRBJ1-4; the D gene is possibly TRBD1 (5 bases). TRBV23-1 is reported as an ORF; its role is uncertain. This CDR3 is 13 amino acids long. V dropped 4 bases and J dropped 8 bases, with 11 bases sitting between them. CDR3 in DNA: TGCGCCAGCAGTCCAGGGATCCGGGAAAAACTGTTTTTT. It yields the protein CASSPGIREKLFF.

This clone was found once. The chain combines TRBV25-1 with TRBJ2-3; TRBD2 might be the D (6 bases). The CDR3 length is 15 residues. Germline V gene lookup returns CDR1 MGHDK and CDR2 SYGVNS. With 4 bases removed from V and 0 bases from J, the gap between germline ends came to 11 bases. DNA for the CDR3: TGTGCCAGCAGTGCCGGGGGTTTAAGCACAGATACGCAGTATTTT. Translation: CASSAGGLSTDTQYF. The variable domain in full, with the rest retrieved from reference TRBV25-1 and TRBJ2-3, is EADIYQTPRYLVIGTGKKITLECSQTMGHDKMYWYQQDPGMELHLIHYSYGVNSTEKGDLSSESTVSRIRTEHFPLTLESARPSHTSQYLCASSAGGLSTDTQYFGPGTRLTVL.

The chain links TRBV30 to TRBJ2-7; tentatively, D is TRBD2 (6 bases). Trimming took off 2 bases at V and 2 bases at J, with 16 bases between the two ends. This CDR3 is 15 amino acids long. Germline CDR1 GTSNPN, CDR2 SVGIG (reference sequence). CDR3 nucleotide sequence: TGTGCCTGGAGTCCTCGGGGACTGTTCCCCTACGAGCAGTACTTC. Translation gives CAWSPRGLFPYEQYF. The variable domain in full, completed from reference TRBV30 and TRBJ2-7, reads SQTIHQWPATLVQPVGSPLSLECTVEGTSNPNLYWYRQAAGRGLQLLFYSVGIGQISSEVPQNLSASRPQDRQFILSSKKLLLSDSGFYLCAWSPRGLFPYEQYFGPGTRLTVT.

Only a few counts were recorded for this clone. The rearrangement uses TRBV10-3 and TRBJ1-2, with D perhaps matching TRBD1 (5 bases). CDR1 is ENHRY and CDR2 is SYGVKD in the germline V gene. Trimming removed 0 bases at V and 4 bases at J, with 9 bases between. The CDR3 length is 14 residues. The CDR3 region is CAISESDSFYGYTF. The CDR3 nucleotides read TGTGCCATCAGTGAGTCCGACAGCTTCTATGGCTACACCTTC.

This clone was counted a few times. This chain joins TRBV18 and TRBJ1-5; TRBD1 aligns across 7 bases. This CDR3 has 15 residues. Germline V gene sequence: CDR1 KGHSH, CDR2 LQKENI. V lost 2 bases to trimming and J lost 5 bases; unmatched junction nucleotides: 6. CDR3 sequence: CASSPGQDNHQPQHF. The CDR3 nucleotides are TGTGCCAGCTCACCAGGACAGGACAACCATCAGCCCCAGCATTTT.

V is TRBV6-5 and J is TRBJ2-7; D uncertain. The CDR3 spans 15 residues. The V gene's germline CDR1 is MNHEY and CDR2 SVGAGI. V was clipped by 7 bases and J by 6 bases, with 22 bases between them. In DNA form, the CDR3 reads TGTGCCAGCACTCCGGAATGGCTGCGGTTTGGCGAGCAGTACGTC. Its translation is CASTPEWLRFGEQYV.

V is TRBV2 and J is TRBJ1-2; D uncertain. Trimming pared 2 bases from V and 3 bases from J, leaving 4 bases between. CDR3 size: 12 residues. CDR1 is SNHLY, CDR2 FYNNEI, per germline. This CDR3 is CASSESYYGYTF. CDR3 nucleotides: TGTGCCAGCAGTGAATCGTACTATGGCTACACCTTC.

Concerning this clone itself: This CDR3 is also generated by other DNA sequences in the sample. The chain joins TRBV2 to TRBJ1-6; 12 nucleotides line up with TRBD1. Germline CDR1 SNHLY, CDR2 FYNNEI. J gave up 9 bases and V 6 bases, and 3 bases lay outside the gene matches. This CDR3 spans 14 amino acids. CDR3 residues: CASRRDRGLSPLHF. CDR3 sequence (DNA): TGTGCCAGCAGGAGGGACAGGGGGCTTTCACCCCTCCACTTT.

V and J are TRBV29-1 and TRBJ1-1; a possible D gene is TRBD1 (5 bases). The CDR3 covers 13 residues. Trimming pared 5 bases from V and 4 bases from J, leaving 14 bases between. Germline CDR1 and CDR2: SQVTM and ANQGSEA. The CDR3 DNA sequence: TGCAGCGTTTCCGGGGGTAGGGGCACTGAAGCTTTCTTT. It codes for CSVSGGRGTEAFF.

The chain joins TRBV6-5 to TRBJ2-5, with 8 bases fitting TRBD1. Germline V gene lookup returns CDR1 MNHEY and CDR2 SVGAGI. Germline trimming cut 6 bases from V and 5 bases from J; bases unmatched to any gene: 8. The CDR3 has 14 residues. DNA of the CDR3: TGTGCCAGCAGCCCCGGACAGGGCGGTGAGACCCAGTACTTC. This translates into CASSPGQGGETQYF.

The chain has TRBV9 and TRBJ1-2; no firm D call. The ends were cut back, 2 bases at V and 1 base at J, with 12 bases in the middle. This CDR3 has 15 residues. Per the germline V gene, CDR1 is SGDLS and CDR2 is YYNGEE. The CDR3 DNA reads as TGTGCCAGCAGCGTGGATCCGGAGGGTAACTATGGCTACACCTTC. Protein product: CASSVDPEGNYGYTF.

The chain employs TRBV29-1 and TRBJ2-5; possibly TRBD2 for D (5 bases). Germline values: CDR1 SQVTM, CDR2 ANQGSEA. The V end lost 4 bases, the J end lost 4 bases, and 7 bases lay between the germline ends. The CDR3 loop spans 11 amino acids. CDR3 loop: CSVVEGETQYF. The CDR3, as DNA: TGCAGCGTTGTCGAGGGAGAGACCCAGTACTTC.

The rearrangement uses TRBV30 and TRBJ1-5; a possible D gene is TRBD1 (6 bases). The CDR3 spans 15 residues. The V and J ends lost 1 base and 0 bases respectively, with 10 bases between them. Germline CDR1 GTSNPN, CDR2 SVGIG (reference sequence). The CDR3, as DNA: TGTGCCTGGAGTGCAGGGGTTTATAGCAATCAGCCCCAGCATTTT. Its translation is CAWSAGVYSNQPQHF.

This clone has only a few counts. The chain uses TRBV6-1 and TRBJ2-1, with 8 bases fitting TRBD2. The CDR3 totals 17 residues. CDR1 is MNHNS and CDR2 is SASEGT in the germline V gene. V dropped 2 bases and J dropped 0; count of bases not matched to a gene: 6. CDR3 bases: TGTGCCAGCAGTGAACGTCGCGGGGGGCCCTCCTACAATGAGCAGTTCTTC. Translation gives CASSERRGGPSYNEQFF.

CDR3 nucleotide sequence: TGTGCCATCCGCGCGACGGTGACTAGCGGGGGCTCCTACGAGCAGTACTTC. It encodes CAIRATVTSGGSYEQYF. The V call is TRBV10-3, the J call TRBJ2-7; TRBD2 agrees at 12 bases. Per the germline V gene, CDR1 is ENHRY and CDR2 is SYGVKD. V was pared by 8 bases and J by 0 bases, with 11 bases of the junction left unmatched. The CDR3 loop spans 17 amino acids.

V usage is TRBV15 and J usage is TRBJ1-4, with 7 bases lining up with TRBD1. There are 16 residues in the CDR3. V was clipped by 0 bases and J by 3 bases; unmatched bases: 4. Germline V lookup: CDR1 LNHNV, CDR2 YYDKDF (reference sequence). The CDR3 DNA reads as TGTGCCACCAGCAGAGATCTTCAGGGGGCTAATGAAAAACTGTTTTTT. It encodes CATSRDLQGANEKLFF.

The chain employs TRBV10-3 and TRBJ2-3; D is possibly TRBD2 (5 bases). The CDR3 sequence is 15 residues long. Trimming cost V 8 bases and J 3 bases, with 18 bases left between them. Per the germline V gene, CDR1 is ENHRY and CDR2 is SYGVKD. The CDR3 here is CAIGRSSSGTDTQYF. The CDR3 DNA is TGTGCCATCGGCCGAAGTTCATCGGGAACAGATACGCAGTATTTT.

Of note for this clone: Compared with germline, one end of the junction differs, possibly owing to a read error. The chain combines TRBV5-6 with TRBJ2-1; TRBD1 matches 8 bases. The CDR3 consists of 11 residues. Germline CDR1 is SGHDT and CDR2 is YYEEEE. In DNA, the CDR3 is TGTGCCAGCACCCCGGGCAGGGGGCTGGTCTTC. As protein: CASTPGRGLVF.

The J gene is TRBJ1-6, the V gene TRBV5-1, with D possibly matching TRBD1 (5 bases). Trimming took off 0 bases at V and 9 bases at J, with 10 bases between the two ends. CDR1 SGHRS and CDR2 YFSETQ come from the germline V gene. CDR3 size: 14 residues. The CDR3 loop reads CASSLDRSSSPLHF. CDR3 in DNA: TGCGCCAGCAGCTTGGACAGGAGTAGTTCACCCCTCCACTTT.

The chain employs TRBV10-1 and TRBJ2-2, with 7 positions matching TRBD2. This CDR3 region has 14 residues. Germline loops: CDR1 WNHNN, CDR2 SYGVQD (reference sequence). Trimming at V came to 7 bases and at J to 1 base, leaving 3 bases not matched to a gene. The CDR3 sequence is CASTPSGNTGELFF. The DNA of the CDR3 is TGCGCCAGCACTCCTAGCGGGAACACCGGGGAGCTGTTTTTT.

The CDR3 coding sequence is TGTGCCAGCTCACCTACTCAGGGTTATAATTCACCCCTCCACTTT. Translating gives CASSPTQGYNSPLHF. The chain links TRBV18 to TRBJ1-6; tentatively, D is TRBD1 (5 bases). This CDR3 spans 15 amino acids. Germline V CDR1 and CDR2: KGHSH, LQKENI. V shed 3 bases and J shed 4 bases, with 10 bases lying between them.

This clone was picked up a small number of times. The chain has TRBV2 and TRBJ1-5; a possible D gene is TRBD1 (6 bases). Per germline, CDR1 SNHLY and CDR2 FYNNEI. Trimming removed 4 bases at V and 2 bases at J, with 21 bases between. This CDR3 is 18 amino acids long. The CDR3 spells CASSAATGYGSRNQPQHF. The DNA of the CDR3 is TGTGCCAGCAGTGCAGCAACAGGGTACGGATCTCGCAATCAGCCCCAGCATTTT.

The chain couples TRBV18 to TRBJ1-1; 8 bases are a match to TRBD1. CDR1 is KGHSH, CDR2 LQKENI, per germline. The CDR3 length is 14 residues. J was trimmed by 6 bases and V by 6 bases; bases with no gene match: 9. CDR3 sequence: CASSPPQGAAEAFF. The CDR3 DNA reads as TGTGCCAGCTCTCCCCCCCAGGGGGCTGCTGAAGCTTTCTTT.

The CDR3 is CASSETVIQPQHF. In DNA, the CDR3 is TGTGCCAGCAGTGAAACAGTAATTCAGCCCCAGCATTTT. The chain combines TRBV6-1 with TRBJ1-5; no reliable D call. Between the trimmed V and J ends, which lost 2 bases and 6 bases, there was a span of 8 bases. Germline CDR1 reads MNHNS; CDR2 reads SASEGT. This CDR3 is 13 amino acids long.

The rearrangement uses TRBV5-4 and TRBJ2-5, with unresolved D. V shed 2 bases and J shed 4 bases, with 6 bases lying between them. The CDR3 has 12 amino acids. Germline V gene lookup returns CDR1 SGHNT and CDR2 YYREEE (reference sequence). The CDR3 coding sequence is TGTGCCAGCAGCTTTCTAGGAGAGACCCAGTACTTC. This gives the protein CASSFLGETQYF.

This chain links TRBV5-6 with TRBJ1-4, with TRBD1 identical over 9 bases. There are 14 residues in the CDR3. V lost 4 bases to trimming and J lost 7 bases; unmatched junction nucleotides: 5. Germline V gene data show CDR1 as SGHDT and CDR2 as YYEEEE. The CDR3 DNA is TGTGCCAGCAGCGTAGGGACAGGGCCTGAAAAACTGTTTTTT. Residues: CASSVGTGPEKLFF.

V gene TRBV5-1 combines with J gene TRBJ2-7; the D gene is possibly TRBD1 (6 bases). Between the trimmed V and J ends, which lost 3 bases and 0 bases, there was a span of 10 bases. The CDR3 consists of 14 residues. Germline V gene lookup returns CDR1 SGHRS and CDR2 YFSETQ. CDR3 sequence: CASSSRTVSYEQYF. The CDR3 nucleotides are TGCGCCAGCAGCTCTAGGACAGTCTCCTACGAGCAGTACTTC.